A single sample gave rise to the 22 T cell receptor beta chains below, sequenced in a study of OX40 agonist ivuxolimab in advanced cancers. Profiling relied on immunoSEQ multiplex PCR, and the TCRdb table lists in-frame clones only, not all of them. The repertoire holds about 93,000 clones, with about 91% as singletons. The material sequenced was CD4+ or CD8+ T cells sorted from blood, taken in a trial of the OX40 agonist ivuxolimab. These receptors were obtained from an adult with an advanced solid tumor such as melanoma, head and neck, liver or kidney cancer.

As DNA, the CDR3 is TGTGCCAGCAGTTACATCGGGGCCCAGCCCCAGCATTTT. It encodes CASSYIGAQPQHF. The V and J genes are TRBV6-6 and TRBJ1-5; D perhaps matches TRBD1 (5 bases). Looked up from germline, CDR1 is MNHNY and CDR2 is SVGAGI (reference sequence). V was cut by 2 bases and J by 7 bases, with 9 bases left in between. The CDR3 has 13 residues.

The chain links TRBV7-8 to TRBJ1-2; the match to TRBD1 covers 8 bases. CDR1 SGHVS and CDR2 FQNEAQ come from the germline V gene. The CDR3 runs 15 residues. The junction had 9 bases not matched to a gene; V was cut back by 5 bases and J by 4 bases. The CDR3 DNA reads TGTGCCAGCAGCCCTAAGACCGGACAGGGCTATGGCTACACCTTC. This codes for CASSPKTGQGYGYTF.

This clone showed up just once. This chain connects TRBV5-4 to TRBJ2-1; D ambiguous. This CDR3 comprises 15 residues. CDR1 and CDR2 (germline): SGHNT, YYREEE (reference sequence). V lost 1 base and J 0 bases, leaving 8 bases between the germline ends. CDR3 sequence (DNA): TGTGCCAGCAGCTTGACAAGGAGCTCCTACAATGAGCAGTTCTTC. It yields the protein CASSLTRSSYNEQFF.

V is TRBV11-2 and J is TRBJ2-3, with D unclear. Germline assignment: CDR1 SGHAT and CDR2 FQNNGV. Trimming stripped 1 base from V and 4 bases from J, with 9 bases between. The CDR3 runs to 14 residues. The CDR3 reads CASSLAGRSDTQYF. CDR3 DNA sequence: TGTGCCAGCAGCTTAGCTGGCCGATCAGATACGCAGTATTTT.

CDR3 sequence (DNA): TGCGCCAGCAGCTTGGGACTAGCGGACCAAGAGACCCAGTACTTC. Residues: CASSLGLADQETQYF. The chain links TRBV5-1 to TRBJ2-5; 9 bases line up with TRBD2. The CDR3 is 15 amino acids. Germline CDR1 and CDR2: SGHRS and YFSETQ. Trimming cost V 0 bases and J 0 bases; bases outside gene matches: 0.

The chain has TRBV28 and TRBJ1-2, with D tentatively TRBD1 (5 bases). There are 16 residues in the CDR3. Germline CDR1 MDHEN, CDR2 SYDVKM. V was trimmed by 5 bases and J by 4 bases, leaving 20 bases between them. CDR3 sequence: CASSATPGPGGYGYTF. CDR3 nucleotides: TGTGCCAGCAGTGCCACCCCGGGACCGGGCGGCTATGGCTACACCTTC.

The chain recombines TRBV7-2 with TRBJ2-1; no clear D. V lost 1 base, J lost 1 base, and 8 bases lay in between. The CDR3 sequence is 15 residues long. Germline CDR1 is SGHTA and CDR2 is FQGNSA. The CDR3 sequence: CASSLGTVSYNEQFF. Written as DNA, the CDR3 is TGTGCCAGCAGCTTAGGTACGGTTTCCTACAATGAGCAGTTCTTC.

This chain links TRBV28 with TRBJ1-1, with TRBD1 matching over 9 bases. The CDR3 contains 17 residues. Looked up from germline, CDR1 is MDHEN and CDR2 is SYDVKM. J was trimmed by 2 bases and V by 3 bases; bases with no gene match: 10. CDR3 amino acids: CASSFFGAGQGNTEAFF. CDR3 DNA: TGTGCCAGCAGTTTCTTTGGAGCGGGACAGGGAAACACTGAAGCTTTCTTT.

This chain links TRBV2 with TRBJ2-7; D is undetermined. The V and J ends lost 0 bases and 6 bases respectively, with 9 bases between them. Germline V lookup: CDR1 SNHLY, CDR2 FYNNEI. This CDR3 is built from 13 residues. The CDR3 sequence: CASSEAQITEQYF. CDR3 sequence (DNA): TGTGCCAGCAGTGAAGCACAGATCACCGAGCAGTACTTC.

This chain connects TRBV21-1 to TRBJ2-7; TRBD2 is the table's D call and was not checked against the DNA. TRBV21-1 is labeled a pseudogene. The CDR3 runs to 13 residues. CDR3 sequence reads: CAPMAQEDHEQYF. The CDR3 DNA is TGTGCCCCCATGGCGCAGGAGGACCACGAGCAGTACTTC.

The chain couples TRBV7-9 to TRBJ2-3; TRBD2 matches at 9 bases. V was clipped by 3 bases and J by 6 bases; unmatched bases: 7. This CDR3 has 15 residues. Germline V gene lookup returns CDR1 SEHNR and CDR2 FQNEAQ (reference sequence). The CDR3 DNA sequence: TGTGCCAGCAGCTTCTTGGCTAGCGGGAAGGATACGCAGTATTTT. It translates to CASSFLASGKDTQYF.

The V call is TRBV7-8, the J call TRBJ1-4, with D uncertain. Germline values: CDR1 SGHVS, CDR2 FQNEAQ. Trimming took off 3 bases at V and 4 bases at J, with 6 bases between the two ends. This CDR3 has 13 residues. The CDR3 spells CASSLGSNEKLFF. Here the CDR3 DNA reads TGTGCCAGCAGCTTGGGTAGTAATGAAAAACTGTTTTTT.

The chain recombines TRBV18 with TRBJ1-1; D gene ambiguous. Trimming took off 0 bases at V and 6 bases at J, with 8 bases between the two ends. The CDR3 totals 13 residues. Germline V CDR1 and CDR2: KGHSH, LQKENI. CDR3 loop: CASSPPGLPEAFF. The CDR3 bases are TGTGCCAGCTCACCACCAGGGTTGCCTGAAGCTTTCTTT.

The chain employs TRBV18 and TRBJ2-7, with D perhaps matching TRBD1 (5 bases). The CDR3 spans 14 residues. Trimming cost V 2 bases and J 6 bases, with 14 bases left between them. From germline, CDR1 is KGHSH and CDR2 LQKENI. CDR3 bases: TGTGCCAGCTCACCAAAGACACAGGCAGGCGAGCAGTACTTC. This sequence encodes CASSPKTQAGEQYF.

This clone was seen only once. The chain links TRBV5-1 to TRBJ2-2, with TRBD2 as a possible D gene (6 bases). There are 16 residues in the CDR3. The V and J ends lost 6 bases and 1 base respectively, with 16 bases between them. Germline CDR1 is SGHRS and CDR2 is YFSETQ. The CDR3 region has the DNA TGCGCCAGCACACGGAATAGCGGTGGGAACACCGGGGAGCTGTTTTTT. Translating gives CASTRNSGGNTGELFF.

This clone has just a few counts. CDR3 nucleotides: TGTGCCAGCAGCCCCCACCCTAGCGGGAGGGGGTACGAGCAGTACTTC. Translating gives CASSPHPSGRGYEQYF. The chain recombines TRBV9 with TRBJ2-7; 12 nucleotides align to TRBD2. The length of the CDR3 is 16 residues. Per the germline V gene, CDR1 is SGDLS and CDR2 is YYNGEE. The junction had 9 bases not matched to a gene; V was cut back by 4 bases and J by 4 bases. The variable domain in full, with the rest retrieved from reference TRBV9 and TRBJ2-7, is DSGVTQTPKHLITATGQRVTLRCSPRSGDLSVYWYQQSLDQGLQFLIQYYNGEERAKGNILERFSAQQFPDLHSELNLSSLELGDSALYFCASSPHPSGRGYEQYFGPGTRLTVT.

In DNA form, the CDR3 reads TGCGCCAGCAGCTTACTGTCTCAAGAGGGGGGGTCCTACGAGCAGTACTTC. This encodes CASSLLSQEGGSYEQYF. This chain connects TRBV5-1 to TRBJ2-7; the D gene is possibly TRBD2 (7 bases). The CDR3 has 17 amino acids. Germline V CDR1 and CDR2: SGHRS, YFSETQ. Trimming took off 2 bases at V and 1 base at J, with 19 bases between the two ends.

This chain joins TRBV28 and TRBJ1-2; 12 bases align to TRBD1. The CDR3 totals 18 residues. CDR1 is MDHEN, CDR2 SYDVKM, per germline. J gave up 6 bases and V 2 bases, and 13 bases lay outside the gene matches. The CDR3: CASSLGAGTGGARHGYTF. Written as DNA, the CDR3 is TGTGCCAGCAGTTTAGGCGCCGGGACAGGGGGCGCCCGGCATGGCTACACCTTC.

The chain combines TRBV4-2 with TRBJ2-3; 11 bases fit TRBD2. This CDR3 is 16 amino acids long. The ends lost 5 bases at V and 6 bases at J; junction bases unmatched: 10. CDR1 and CDR2 from the germline V gene are LGHNA and YNFKEQ. The CDR3 region is CASSSMTSGIGDTQYF. The DNA of the CDR3 is TGTGCCAGCAGCTCCATGACTAGCGGGATAGGTGATACGCAGTATTTT.

A word on this clone: Other DNA sequences in the sample encode the same CDR3. The V call is TRBV18, the J call TRBJ2-7, with no clear D. Germline CDR1 and CDR2: KGHSH and LQKENI. This CDR3 spans 13 amino acids. Deletions cut 0 bases from V and 1 base from J, with 4 bases between. The CDR3 loop is CASSPPNSYEQYF. CDR3 coding DNA: TGTGCCAGCTCACCACCCAATTCCTACGAGCAGTACTTC.

The gene calls are TRBV6-5 and TRBJ1-3, with D unresolved. The V gene's germline CDR1 is MNHEY and CDR2 SVGAGI. The CDR3 totals 16 residues. Deletions cut 0 bases from V and 0 bases from J, with 9 bases between. CDR3 region: CASSYSKAISGNTIYF. CDR3 coding DNA: TGTGCCAGCAGTTACTCGAAAGCGATCTCTGGAAACACCATATATTTT.

The CDR3 DNA sequence: TGTGCCAGCAGTGAACAGGCGGGCGGGATCAATGAGCAGTTCTTC. Encoded protein: CASSEQAGGINEQFF. The chain combines TRBV2 with TRBJ2-1; D perhaps matches TRBD2 (6 bases). The CDR3 is 15 amino acids. The V gene's germline CDR1 is SNHLY and CDR2 FYNNEI. Trimming removed 2 bases from V and 6 bases from J, with 14 bases in between.